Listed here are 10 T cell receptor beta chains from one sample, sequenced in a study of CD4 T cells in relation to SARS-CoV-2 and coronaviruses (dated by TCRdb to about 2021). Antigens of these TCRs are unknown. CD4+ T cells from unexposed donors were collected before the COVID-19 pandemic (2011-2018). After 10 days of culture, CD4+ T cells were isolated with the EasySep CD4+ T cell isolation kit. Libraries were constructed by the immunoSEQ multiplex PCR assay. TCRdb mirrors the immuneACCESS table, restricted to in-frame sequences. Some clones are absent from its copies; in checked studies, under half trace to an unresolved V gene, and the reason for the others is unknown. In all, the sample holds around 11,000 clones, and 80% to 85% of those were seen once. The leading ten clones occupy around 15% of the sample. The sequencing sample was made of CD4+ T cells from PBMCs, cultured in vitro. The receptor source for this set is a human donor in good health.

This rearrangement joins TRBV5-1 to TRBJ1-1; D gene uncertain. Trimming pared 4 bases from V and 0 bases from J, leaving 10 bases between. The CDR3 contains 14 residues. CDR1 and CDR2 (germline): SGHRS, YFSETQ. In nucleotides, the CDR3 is TGCGCCAGCAGCACCGGAGGCCTGAACACTGAAGCTTTCTTT. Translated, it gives CASSTGGLNTEAFF.

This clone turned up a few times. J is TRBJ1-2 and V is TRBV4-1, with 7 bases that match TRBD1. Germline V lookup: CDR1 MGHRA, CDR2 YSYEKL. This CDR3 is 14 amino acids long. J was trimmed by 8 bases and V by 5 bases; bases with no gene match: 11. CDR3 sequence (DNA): TGCGCCAGCAGCTCGACAGGGAGGCGTGGGGGCTACACCTTC. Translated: CASSSTGRRGGYTF.

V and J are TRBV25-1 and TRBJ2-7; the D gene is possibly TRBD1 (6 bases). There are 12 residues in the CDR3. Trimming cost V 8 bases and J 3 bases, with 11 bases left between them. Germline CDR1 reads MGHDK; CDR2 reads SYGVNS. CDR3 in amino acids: CASGQWGYEQYF. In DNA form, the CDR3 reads TGTGCCAGCGGACAGTGGGGCTACGAGCAGTACTTC.

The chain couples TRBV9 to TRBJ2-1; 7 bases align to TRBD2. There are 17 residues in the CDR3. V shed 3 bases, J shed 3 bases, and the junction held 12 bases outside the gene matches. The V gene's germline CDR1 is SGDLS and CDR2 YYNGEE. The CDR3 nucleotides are TGTGCCAGCAGCGAATCCCCCTATGGCGGGGGCTACAATGAGCAGTTCTTC. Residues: CASSESPYGGGYNEQFF.

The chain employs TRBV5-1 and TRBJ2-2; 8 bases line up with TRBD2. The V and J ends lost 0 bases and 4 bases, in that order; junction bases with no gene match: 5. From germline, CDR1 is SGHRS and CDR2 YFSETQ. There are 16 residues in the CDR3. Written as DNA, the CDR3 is TGCGCCAGCAGCTTGGGGCTAGCGGGCGGCACCGGGGAGCTGTTTTTT. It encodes CASSLGLAGGTGELFF.

The CDR3 DNA reads as TGTGCCAGTAGACCGGGACTAGCGGTTATTACAGATACGCAGTATTTT. Encoded protein: CASRPGLAVITDTQYF. The rearrangement links TRBV19 to TRBJ2-3, with TRBD2 identical over 11 bases. V lost 6 bases, J lost 3 bases, and 8 bases stayed unmatched. There are 16 residues in the CDR3. Germline V gene data show CDR1 as LNHDA and CDR2 as SQIVND (reference sequence).

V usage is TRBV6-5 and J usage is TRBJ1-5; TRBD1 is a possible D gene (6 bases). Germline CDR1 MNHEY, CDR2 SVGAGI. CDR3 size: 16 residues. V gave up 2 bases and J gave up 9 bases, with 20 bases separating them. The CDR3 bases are TGTGCCAGCAGTTACCCCGGGGGGGCCGTCGACCGGCCCCAGCATTTT. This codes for CASSYPGGAVDRPQHF.

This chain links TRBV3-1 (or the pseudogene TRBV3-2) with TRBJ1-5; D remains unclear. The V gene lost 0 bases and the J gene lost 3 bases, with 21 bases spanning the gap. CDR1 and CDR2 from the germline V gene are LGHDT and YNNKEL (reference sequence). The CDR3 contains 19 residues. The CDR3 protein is CASSQDVRPLNLHNQPQHF. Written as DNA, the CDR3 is TGTGCCAGCAGCCAAGATGTGAGACCCTTGAATCTGCACAATCAGCCCCAGCATTTT.

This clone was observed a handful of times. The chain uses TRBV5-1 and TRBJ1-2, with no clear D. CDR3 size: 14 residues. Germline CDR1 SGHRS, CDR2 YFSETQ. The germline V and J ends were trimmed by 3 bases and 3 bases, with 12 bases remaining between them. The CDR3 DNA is TGCGCCAGCAGCTCGACTAGTCGTGACTATGGCTACACCTTC. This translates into CASSSTSRDYGYTF.

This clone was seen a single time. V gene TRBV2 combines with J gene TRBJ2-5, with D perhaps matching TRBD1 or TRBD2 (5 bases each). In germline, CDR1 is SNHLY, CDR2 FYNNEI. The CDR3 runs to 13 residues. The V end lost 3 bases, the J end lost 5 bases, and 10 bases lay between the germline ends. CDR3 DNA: TGTGCCAGCAGTGACGTCGGGACCGAGACCCAGTACTTC. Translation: CASSDVGTETQYF.